The clone carrying this T cell receptor (beta chain) showed up just a few times. Antigen: not known. The sample belongs to a study of beta chain features in type 1 diabetes. In the study overall: Examined across all samples were about 99,000,000 sorted cells. General study findings and limits: For patients, the naive, central memory and Treg TCRB repertoires appeared more alike than for healthy donors.

The authors reverse transcribed all of the isolated RNA, so sequencing captured expressed TCRB transcripts. Profiled with immunoSEQ multiplex PCR; TCRdb holds only in-frame clones, not every one. This sample has hundreds of thousands of clones, with roughly 15% found just once. The V gene lost 5 bases and the J gene lost 8 bases, with 18 bases spanning the gap. The CDR3 is made up of 14 amino acids. CDR1 and CDR2 from the germline V gene are MNHEY and SVGAGI. Purity exceeding 95% was reached by all sorted populations. The J gene is TRBJ1-2, the V gene TRBV6-5, with a tentative D call TRBD1 (5 bases). The clonotype comes from a woman under 30 in good health. The sequencing input was naive CD4+ T cells from blood. The CDR3 reads CASSEVSRAFGYTF. CDR3 DNA: TGTGCCAGCAGTGAAGTGTCCAGGGCTTTCGGCTACACCTTC.